This T cell receptor (beta chain) was identified in a study of blood T cell repertoires in COVID-19. Study-wide context: Material from acute and convalescent COVID-19 was sourced from the United States, Italy and Spain. T cells, B-cell-depleted T cells, or PBMCs provided the cDNA or gDNA that served as material.

As processed by the authors: For nucleated cells, counts were estimated from reference gene primer amplification. The protocol was immunoSEQ multiplex PCR, while the TCRdb copy is restricted to in-frame clones and leaves out a portion. V, J and clone size are those of that table, while D and trimming were read from the DNA. Among over 200,000 clones, 87% were seen once, and the ten largest hold under 2.5%. Trimming took 7 bases from V and 2 from J; bases not matched to a gene: 4. Germline V gene data show CDR1 as LNHDA and CDR2 as SQIVND (reference sequence). The CDR3 totals 14 residues. The rearrangement joins TRBV19 to TRBJ2-7, with 11 bases aligning to TRBD2. The TCR was taken from a man between 40 and 49 years old with active or convalescent COVID-19. Sequenced input: peripheral blood. The CDR3 spells CASTLAGGAYEQYF. The CDR3 DNA sequence: TGTGCCAGTACCCTAGCGGGGGGCGCCTACGAGCAGTACTTC.